These 12 T cell receptor beta chains came from one sample sequenced in a study of neoadjuvant nivolumab and ipilimumab in lung cancer. Generated by immunoSEQ multiplex PCR, the TCRdb table keeps only in-frame clones and is missing some. The table lists about 18,000 clones, around 79% of them singletons, with around 8.1% in the top ten. Source: tumor tissue, taken after neoadjuvant nivolumab, alone or with ipilimumab, at or shortly before surgery. These receptors all come from an adult with non-small cell lung cancer.

This clone is labeled as medium-sized. The rearrangement links TRBV5-5 to TRBJ2-7; 7 bases fit TRBD2. V lost 1 base and J lost 2; bases outside the gene matches: 9. The V gene's germline CDR1 is SGHKS and CDR2 YYEKEE (reference sequence). This CDR3 contains 16 residues. The CDR3 DNA reads as TGTGCCAGCAGCTTGTTTGGGCGGGGGTTCACCTACGAGCAGTACTTC. Its protein is CASSLFGRGFTYEQYF.

This clone has a single count. The chain links TRBV7-2 to TRBJ1-5, with 7 nucleotides matching TRBD1. The ends lost 5 bases at V and 3 bases at J; junction bases unmatched: 7. The CDR3 totals 15 residues. Germline values: CDR1 SGHTA, CDR2 FQGNSA. The CDR3 protein is CASSGMTGPNQPQHF. CDR3 nucleotides: TGTGCCAGCAGCGGGATGACAGGGCCCAATCAGCCCCAGCATTTT.

The chain combines TRBV7-9 with TRBJ2-2, with TRBD1 matching 7 bases. The CDR3 is made up of 14 amino acids. The trim removed 8 bases at V and 2 bases at J, leaving 5 bases unmatched. CDR1 is SEHNR and CDR2 is FQNEAQ in the germline V gene (reference sequence). This CDR3 reads CASEGTANTGELFF. For the CDR3, the DNA is TGTGCCAGCGAGGGGACAGCAAACACCGGGGAGCTGTTTTTT. Supplemented by reference TRBV7-9 and TRBJ2-2, the full variable domain reads DTGVSQNPRHKITKRGQNVTFRCDPISEHNRLYWYRQTLGQGPEFLTYFQNEAQLEKSRLLSDRFSAERPKGSFSTLEIQRTEQGDSAMYLCASEGTANTGELFFGEGSRLTVL.

The chain joins TRBV27 to TRBJ1-5, with 10 bases aligning to TRBD1. The CDR3 totals 15 residues. CDR1 is MNHEY and CDR2 is SMNVEV in the germline V gene (reference sequence). V gave up 3 bases and J gave up 6 bases; unmatched junction bases: 5. The CDR3 loop is CASSFGGQGFQPQHF. CDR3 DNA: TGTGCCAGCAGTTTTGGGGGACAGGGGTTTCAGCCCCAGCATTTT.

This chain connects TRBV2 to TRBJ2-7; D perhaps matches TRBD1 (5 bases). There are 12 residues in the CDR3. V gave up 6 bases and J gave up 1 base, with 7 bases separating them. Germline CDR1 is SNHLY and CDR2 is FYNNEI. CDR3 DNA: TGTGCCAGCAGAGACAGTTCCTACGAGCAGTACTTC. The encoded protein is CASRDSSYEQYF.

This chain connects TRBV7-8 to TRBJ2-7, with D possibly being TRBD1 (6 bases). CDR3 size: 15 residues. With 5 bases removed from V and 0 bases from J, the gap between germline ends came to 14 bases. Germline V CDR1 and CDR2: SGHVS, FQNEAQ. In DNA, the CDR3 is TGTGCCAGCAGCCAACGGACAGAACCCTCCTACGAGCAGTACTTC. It yields the protein CASSQRTEPSYEQYF.

The chain has TRBV5-1 and TRBJ2-3; tentative D call: TRBD1 (5 bases). This CDR3 contains 14 residues. Germline CDR1 reads SGHRS; CDR2 reads YFSETQ. Trimming took off 0 bases at V and 4 bases at J, with 9 bases between the two ends. Here the CDR3 reads CASSLGVRADTQYF. The CDR3 DNA reads TGCGCCAGCAGCTTGGGGGTCAGGGCAGATACGCAGTATTTT.

The J gene is TRBJ2-7, the V gene TRBV11-2; tentative D call: TRBD1 (6 bases). CDR3 length: 13 residues. The germline gives CDR1 SGHAT, CDR2 FQNNGV. The V gene lost 1 base and the J gene lost 6 bases, with 10 bases spanning the gap. DNA for the CDR3: TGTGCCAGCAGCTTAGGCAGGGGCGTCGAGCAGTACTTC. Its protein product is CASSLGRGVEQYF.

The V and J genes are TRBV7-3 and TRBJ2-2; 7 bases match TRBD1. V lost 5 bases and J lost 8; bases outside the gene matches: 8. The CDR3 has 14 amino acids. Germline CDR1 reads SGHTA; CDR2 reads FQGTGA. This CDR3 is CASSQGQTRGELFF. The CDR3 coding sequence is TGTGCCAGCAGCCAGGGACAGACCAGGGGGGAGCTGTTTTTT.

The chain employs TRBV5-6 and TRBJ2-2; D gene unclear. Trimming took off 4 bases at V and 7 bases at J, with 11 bases between the two ends. Germline-derived CDR1 and CDR2 are SGHDT and YYEEEE. CDR3 length: 13 residues. The CDR3 bases are TGTGCCAGCAGCCCTAGACGGATCGGGGAGCTGTTTTTT. Protein sequence: CASSPRRIGELFF. Drawing the rest from reference TRBV5-6 and TRBJ2-2, the complete variable domain is DAGVTQSPTHLIKTRGQQVTLRCSPKSGHDTVSWYQQALGQGPQFIFQYYEEEERQRGNFPDRFSGHQFPNYSSELNVNALLLGDSALYLCASSPRRIGELFFGEGSRLTVL.

The chain uses TRBV6-5 and TRBJ2-1; D uncertain. Trimming removed 5 bases at V and 8 bases at J, with 13 bases between. The CDR3 extends over 13 amino acids. Germline-derived CDR1 and CDR2 are MNHEY and SVGAGI. The CDR3 DNA is TGTGCCAGCAGTGATCCAGGTTCGCATGAGCAGTTCTTC. It codes for CASSDPGSHEQFF.

Here the CDR3 reads CASSLQGDGELFF. In DNA form, the CDR3 reads TGTGCCAGCAGCTTACAGGGCGACGGGGAGCTGTTTTTT. J is TRBJ2-2 and V is TRBV11-2; maybe TRBD1 (5 bases). This CDR3 spans 13 amino acids. Trimming pared 2 bases from V and 7 bases from J, leaving 8 bases between. Per the germline V gene, CDR1 is SGHAT and CDR2 is FQNNGV.